The 20 T cell receptor beta chains below were found in one sample sequenced in a study of CD8 T cells in Susac syndrome. RNA totalling about 0.45 to 1 ug underwent reverse transcription with random hexamers. TCRdb re-analysed the immunoSEQ multiplex PCR reads in MiXCR, keeping a single row per CDR3 protein. Among more than 75,000 distinct CDR3 sequences, approximately 94% were seen once, and the ten largest hold roughly 0.26%. Sequencing input: CD8+ T cells from PBMCs. All receptors derive from a human donor in good health.

The V call is TRBV2, the J call TRBJ2-5; 7 bases agree with TRBD1. The length of the CDR3 is 14 residues. Germline assignment: CDR1 SNHLY and CDR2 FYNNEI. The junction had 10 bases not matched to a gene; V was cut back by 10 bases and J by 2 bases. The CDR3 here is CATAGQEGQETQYF. The CDR3 region has the DNA TGTGCCACCGCCGGACAGGAAGGACAAGAGACCCAGTACTTC.

The chain carries TRBV6-5 and TRBJ2-2; 14 bases agree with TRBD2. Losses at the gene ends were 4 bases for V and 2 bases for J; bases not matched to a gene: 6. CDR3 length: 18 amino acids. In germline, CDR1 is MNHEY, CDR2 SVGAGI. The CDR3, as DNA: TGTGCCAGCAGTTTTCGGACTAGCGGGGGGTTTAACACCGGGGAGCTGTTTTTT. This translates into CASSFRTSGGFNTGELFF.

The CDR3 here is CASSFYLLEAFF. CDR3 DNA sequence: TGTGCCAGCAGCTTTTACCTCCTCGAAGCTTTCTTT. The chain carries TRBV7-2 and TRBJ1-1; D is undetermined. The CDR3 sequence is 12 residues long. In germline, CDR1 is SGHTA, CDR2 FQGNSA. V lost 3 bases, J lost 8 bases, and 10 bases lay in between.

The V gene is TRBV7-6, the J gene TRBJ1-1; the D is unclear. This CDR3 spans 15 amino acids. V lost 5 bases, J lost 0 bases, and 13 bases lay in between. From germline, CDR1 is SGHVS and CDR2 FNYEAQ. The CDR3 reads CASSNQDAMNTEAFF. CDR3 sequence (DNA): TGTGCCAGCAGCAACCAGGACGCTATGAACACTGAAGCTTTCTTT.

This clonotype appeared once. The chain links TRBV14 to TRBJ2-5, with 10 positions matching TRBD2. In germline, CDR1 is SGHDN, CDR2 FVKESK. CDR3 size: 16 residues. The ends lost 5 bases at V and 4 bases at J; junction bases unmatched: 10. CDR3 bases: TGTGCCAGCAGCTCCGGGACTAGCGTGATTGGAGAGACCCAGTACTTC. Its protein product is CASSSGTSVIGETQYF.

This clonotype was observed a single time. This chain joins TRBV27 and TRBJ2-3; D uncertain. V was trimmed by 5 bases and J by 2 bases, leaving 8 bases between them. The length of the CDR3 is 13 residues. Germline V gene lookup returns CDR1 MNHEY and CDR2 SMNVEV (reference sequence). CDR3 DNA sequence: TGTGCCAGCAGTACCCACCCCACAGATACGCAGTATTTT. Residues: CASSTHPTDTQYF.

CDR3: CSARSLAVTDTQYF. DNA for the CDR3: TGCAGTGCTAGATCCCTAGCGGTCACAGATACGCAGTATTTT. V usage is TRBV20-1 and J usage is TRBJ2-3; 7 nucleotides line up with TRBD2. Germline CDR1 reads DFQATT; CDR2 reads SNEGSKA (reference sequence). V gave up 2 bases and J gave up 2 bases; unmatched junction bases: 4. The CDR3 runs 14 residues.

This clonotype was picked up one time. V gene TRBV20-1 combines with J gene TRBJ2-2, with 7 bases identical to TRBD1. Germline values: CDR1 DFQATT, CDR2 SNEGSKA (reference sequence). V lost 0 bases to trimming and J lost 4 bases; unmatched junction nucleotides: 5. CDR3 length: 15 residues. The CDR3 DNA follows: TGCAGTGCTAGAGATGACAGGGCCGCCACCGGGGAGCTGTTTTTT. Its protein is CSARDDRAATGELFF.

The chain joins TRBV2 to TRBJ2-4; D remains unclear. The V end was cut by 5 bases, the J end by 1 base, with 18 bases between. Germline V gene lookup returns CDR1 SNHLY and CDR2 FYNNEI. CDR3 length: 17 residues. CDR3 protein: CASSFTIPPGAKNIQYF. The CDR3 DNA reads as TGTGCCAGCAGTTTCACGATCCCTCCTGGGGCCAAAAACATTCAGTACTTC.

V usage is TRBV2 and J usage is TRBJ2-6, with TRBD2 as a possible D gene (5 bases). Trimming removed 9 bases from V and 1 base from J, with 13 bases in between. This CDR3 is 15 amino acids long. Germline assignment: CDR1 SNHLY and CDR2 FYNNEI. CDR3 bases: TGTGCCAGTCCGGGGTATCATTCTGGGGCCAACGTCCTGACTTTC. Protein: CASPGYHSGANVLTF.

The chain couples TRBV4-1 to TRBJ2-1, with D possibly being TRBD1 (5 bases). Germline V gene sequence: CDR1 MGHRA, CDR2 YSYEKL. V was shortened by 3 bases and J by 3 bases, with 12 bases between the two germline ends. The CDR3 is 15 amino acids. CDR3 protein: CASSHTLDSYNEQFF. The CDR3 nucleotides read TGCGCCAGCAGCCATACCCTAGACAGCTACAATGAGCAGTTCTTC.

The chain joins TRBV4-1 to TRBJ2-7; no definite D call. Germline V gene data show CDR1 as MGHRA and CDR2 as YSYEKL. With 4 bases removed from V and 1 base from J, the gap between germline ends came to 11 bases. This CDR3 contains 14 residues. CDR3 sequence: CASSPRADSYEQYF. In nucleotides, the CDR3 is TGCGCCAGCAGCCCACGGGCGGATTCCTACGAGCAGTACTTC.

The chain combines TRBV9 with TRBJ1-2; D call uncertain. Germline CDR1 SGDLS, CDR2 YYNGEE. The CDR3 has 9 residues. V lost 7 bases, J lost 9 bases, and 7 bases lay in between. The CDR3 loop reads CASARSYTF. The DNA of the CDR3 is TGTGCCAGCGCACGCAGCTACACCTTC.

This chain links TRBV20-1 with TRBJ1-2, with D tentatively TRBD1 (5 bases). The CDR3 contains 11 residues. The germline V gene has CDR1 DFQATT and CDR2 SNEGSKA (reference sequence). V shed 6 bases and J shed 7 bases, with 12 bases lying between them. This CDR3 is CSAPRGVGYTF. The CDR3 DNA reads TGCAGTGCCCCGCGAGGGGTTGGCTACACCTTC.

In this sample, this clonotype turned up a few times. V gene TRBV6-5 combines with J gene TRBJ1-1; TRBD1 matches at 7 bases. V lost 2 bases and J lost 6; bases outside the gene matches: 3. This CDR3 region has 13 residues. Germline lookup yields CDR1 MNHEY and CDR2 SVGAGI. The CDR3: CASSYRQGAEAFF. The CDR3 nucleotides are TGTGCCAGCAGTTACAGACAGGGCGCTGAAGCTTTCTTT.

The chain uses TRBV5-1 and TRBJ1-5; 11 nucleotides line up with TRBD1. With 3 bases clipped from V and 4 bases from J, the junction kept 3 bases outside the gene matches. There are 15 residues in the CDR3. The germline CDR1 and CDR2 sequences are SGHRS and YFSETQ. The CDR3 loop is CASSWGTGGNQPQHF. CDR3 nucleotide sequence: TGCGCCAGCAGCTGGGGGACAGGGGGAAATCAGCCCCAGCATTTT.

CDR3 sequence reads: CASSSALSYEQYF. CDR3 in DNA: TGTGCCAGCAGTTCTGCCCTCTCCTACGAGCAGTACTTC. The genes are TRBV12-3 or TRBV12-4 and TRBJ2-7; D is undetermined. V dropped 4 bases and J dropped 0 bases, with 7 bases sitting between them. The CDR3 contains 13 residues.

The gene calls are TRBV15 and TRBJ2-1, with D possibly being TRBD1 or TRBD2 (5 bases each). The CDR3 is 15 residues long. V was clipped by 1 base and J by 3 bases, with 10 bases between them. Germline V gene lookup returns CDR1 LNHNV and CDR2 YYDKDF (reference sequence). The chain's CDR3 is CATSRGGSGYNEQFF. The CDR3, as DNA: TGTGCCACCAGCAGAGGGGGGAGCGGCTACAATGAGCAGTTCTTC.

CDR3 sequence: CASSLSGDGSKSPLHF. CDR3 nucleotide sequence: TGTGCCAGCAGTTTATCAGGGGACGGTTCTAAGTCACCCCTCCACTTT. This chain connects TRBV27 to TRBJ1-6; maybe TRBD1 (5 bases). The CDR3 has 16 residues. Germline lookup yields CDR1 MNHEY and CDR2 SMNVEV (reference sequence). With 0 bases removed from V and 10 bases from J, the gap between germline ends came to 16 bases.

The rearrangement uses TRBV7-9 and TRBJ1-2; D ambiguous. The CDR3 has 14 residues. Germline V gene sequence: CDR1 SEHNR, CDR2 FQNEAQ (reference sequence). Trimming took off 0 bases at V and 6 bases at J, with 11 bases between the two ends. The CDR3 loop reads CASSLAGNRDGYTF. The CDR3 DNA is TGTGCCAGCAGCTTAGCGGGGAACAGAGATGGCTACACCTTC.